This paragraph covers one T cell receptor (beta chain) sequence. Vbeta (60) and Jbeta (13) primers were used in the PCR. Some clones are missing from TCRdb's copy, which holds only in-frame ones; the method was immunoSEQ multiplex PCR. This table holds roughly 200,000 clones, over 70% found once. Germline CDR1 and CDR2: DFQATT and SNEGSKA (reference sequence). The length of the CDR3 is 11 residues. The V end was cut by 4 bases, the J end by 3 bases, with 7 bases between. The data were taken from a study of cytomegalovirus exposure and HLA in healthy donors. Sequencing used PBMCs. This sequence was found in a boy aged 2 to 10 in good health and CMV-seronegative. The chain recombines TRBV20-1 with TRBJ2-7; TRBD2 is a possible D gene (5 bases). The CDR3 protein is CSAKTSYEQYF. The CDR3, as DNA: TGCAGTGCTAAAACTAGCTACGAGCAGTACTTC.